The 27 T cell receptor beta chains below come from one sample, sequenced in a study of blood T cell repertoires in COVID-19. Method: immunoSEQ multiplex PCR; TCRdb's copy keeps in-frame clones and lacks some. Among about 99,000 clones listed, 87% were seen once. Input material: peripheral blood. These receptors were taken from a human donor in a cohort sampled during active COVID-19.

The chain carries TRBV9 and TRBJ2-3; TRBD2 might be the D (6 bases). This CDR3 has 16 residues. V lost 4 bases, J lost 6 bases, and 21 bases lay in between. Germline CDR1 is SGDLS and CDR2 is YYNGEE. The CDR3 is CASSRKPGTRTDTQYF. CDR3 in DNA: TGTGCCAGCAGCCGCAAACCCGGGACTCGTACTGATACGCAGTATTTT.

The J gene is TRBJ2-1, the V gene TRBV4-1, with D possibly being TRBD2 (6 bases). The CDR3 is 12 amino acids. V lost 4 bases, J lost 10 bases, and 11 bases lay in between. Germline V gene data show CDR1 as MGHRA and CDR2 as YSYEKL. CDR3 sequence: CASSPGREEQFF. CDR3 DNA sequence: TGCGCCAGCAGCCCGGGACGGGAGGAGCAGTTCTTC.

This sequence joins TRBV29-1 and TRBJ2-2; perhaps TRBD2 as D (6 bases). Germline-derived CDR1 and CDR2 are SQVTM and ANQGSEA. Trimming stripped 8 bases from V and 4 bases from J, with 11 bases between. This CDR3 has 12 amino acids. In DNA form, the CDR3 reads TGCAGCTCGCCCGGGGGCACCGGGGAGCTGTTTTTT. Its translation is CSSPGGTGELFF.

The chain recombines TRBV9 with TRBJ2-3; D possibly corresponds to TRBD2 (5 bases). Looked up from germline, CDR1 is SGDLS and CDR2 is YYNGEE. The CDR3 runs 15 residues. Trimming stripped 1 base from V and 1 base from J, with 10 bases between. The chain's CDR3 is CASSVNGVGTDTQYF. The CDR3 DNA reads TGTGCCAGCAGCGTAAACGGGGTTGGCACAGATACGCAGTATTTT.

This clone has only one observation. V and J are TRBV5-4 and TRBJ2-5, with D possibly being TRBD2 (6 bases). The CDR3 contains 14 residues. Germline V gives CDR1 SGHNT, CDR2 YYREEE (reference sequence). The V and J ends lost 0 bases and 4 bases respectively, with 10 bases between them. This CDR3 reads CASSLAGSGETQYF. Written as DNA, the CDR3 is TGTGCCAGCAGCTTGGCCGGGAGTGGAGAGACCCAGTACTTC.

CDR3: CASRTRATGYEQYF. DNA for the CDR3: TGTGCCAGCAGGACAAGGGCTACGGGGTACGAGCAGTACTTC. The chain joins TRBV28 to TRBJ2-7; D is perhaps TRBD2 (5 bases). CDR1 MDHEN and CDR2 SYDVKM come from the germline V gene. The germline V and J ends were trimmed by 6 bases and 4 bases, with 16 bases remaining between them. This CDR3 has 14 amino acids.

This clone was picked up one time. J is TRBJ1-5 and V is TRBV15; 8 bases line up with TRBD1. Germline-derived CDR1 and CDR2 are LNHNV and YYDKDF (reference sequence). This CDR3 has 15 residues. The V and J ends lost 3 bases and 6 bases, in that order; junction bases with no gene match: 7. The DNA for the CDR3 is TGTGCCACCAGCAGGGGGACAGGTACGGCTCAGCCCCAGCATTTT. This sequence encodes CATSRGTGTAQPQHF.

This clone was seen more than once but under ten times. This rearrangement joins TRBV6-4 to TRBJ2-6; 7 nucleotides match TRBD2. Germline V lookup: CDR1 MRHNA, CDR2 SNTAGT. This CDR3 contains 16 residues. J was trimmed by 2 bases and V by 4 bases; bases with no gene match: 5. For the CDR3, the DNA is TGTGCCAGCAGTGCCTCGAGCGGGACTGGGGCCAACGTCCTGACTTTC. Translated, it gives CASSASSGTGANVLTF.

The genes are TRBV9 and TRBJ2-5; weak D call: TRBD1 (5 bases). The germline V gene encodes CDR1 SGDLS and CDR2 YYNGEE. The CDR3 spans 15 residues. V lost 4 bases, J lost 2 bases, and 15 bases lay in between. DNA for the CDR3: TGTGCCAGCAGCCTAGAGACAGTTCCGCAAGAGACCCAGTACTTC. This encodes CASSLETVPQETQYF. The variable domain in full, with the rest retrieved from reference TRBV9 and TRBJ2-5, is DSGVTQTPKHLITATGQRVTLRCSPRSGDLSVYWYQQSLDQGLQFLIQYYNGEERAKGNILERFSAQQFPDLHSELNLSSLELGDSALYFCASSLETVPQETQYFGPGTRLLVL.

V is TRBV5-1 and J is TRBJ2-7; TRBD2 aligns across 7 bases. CDR3 length: 15 amino acids. Germline V gene data show CDR1 as SGHRS and CDR2 as YFSETQ. V shed 4 bases and J 2 bases; nucleotides not matched to a gene: 9. CDR3 region: CASSESPAGAYEQYF. The CDR3 coding sequence is TGCGCCAGCAGCGAATCCCCCGCGGGAGCCTACGAGCAGTACTTC.

The chain couples TRBV6-5 to TRBJ2-7; 7 positions match TRBD2. Germline trimming cut 5 bases from V and 2 bases from J; bases unmatched to any gene: 6. Germline V gene data show CDR1 as MNHEY and CDR2 as SVGAGI. The CDR3 consists of 14 residues. CDR3: CASSIAGETYEQYF. The CDR3 DNA is TGTGCCAGCAGTATCGCGGGAGAGACCTACGAGCAGTACTTC.

The rearrangement links TRBV10-3 to TRBJ2-5; possibly TRBD2 for D (6 bases). Germline values: CDR1 ENHRY, CDR2 SYGVKD. V lost 0 bases and J lost 5, with 13 bases in between. The CDR3 covers 15 residues. This chain's CDR3 is CAISESVLAWETQYF. CDR3 sequence (DNA): TGTGCCATCAGTGAGTCGGTCCTAGCGTGGGAGACCCAGTACTTC.

CDR3 protein: CASGRQDSYEQYF. The CDR3 nucleotides read TGTGCCAGCGGAAGACAGGATTCCTACGAGCAGTACTTC. The chain couples TRBV2 to TRBJ2-7, with D perhaps TRBD1 (6 bases). V gave up 8 bases and J gave up 1 base, with 12 bases separating them. The CDR3 runs to 13 residues. Germline V lookup: CDR1 SNHLY, CDR2 FYNNEI.

The genes are TRBV11-2 and TRBJ2-1, with D unclear. Trimming pared 2 bases from V and 10 bases from J, leaving 12 bases between. Germline V gene lookup returns CDR1 SGHAT and CDR2 FQNNGV. The CDR3 loop spans 13 amino acids. CDR3 in amino acids: CASSLTAAAEQFF. In DNA form, the CDR3 reads TGTGCCAGCAGCTTAACAGCAGCAGCCGAGCAGTTCTTC. The full variable domain, with the rest looked up from reference TRBV11-2 and TRBJ2-1, is EAGVAQSPRYKIIEKRQSVAFWCNPISGHATLYWYQQILGQGPKLLIQFQNNGVVDDSQLPKDRFSAERLKGVDSTLKIQPAKLEDSAVYLCASSLTAAAEQFFGPGTRLTVL.

The rearrangement links TRBV7-9 to TRBJ2-5; the D gene is possibly TRBD2 (7 bases). The V end lost 5 bases, the J end lost 6 bases, and 19 bases lay between the germline ends. Germline V gene sequence: CDR1 SEHNR, CDR2 FQNEAQ (reference sequence). The CDR3 spans 15 residues. The CDR3 reads CASSAASGGPKTQYF. CDR3 in DNA: TGTGCCAGCAGCGCAGCCTCGGGGGGCCCGAAGACCCAGTACTTC. The full variable domain, in which reference TRBV7-9 and TRBJ2-5 provide the parts outside the CDR3, is DTGVSQNPRHKITKRGQNVTFRCDPISEHNRLYWYRQTLGQGPEFLTYFQNEAQLEKSRLLSDRFSAERPKGSFSTLEIQRTEQGDSAMYLCASSAASGGPKTQYFGPGTRLLVL.

V gene TRBV28 combines with J gene TRBJ2-7; 8 positions agree with TRBD1. The J segment lost 6 bases and the V segment lost 1 base, leaving 8 bases of the junction unmatched. The CDR3 has 15 residues. Looked up from germline, CDR1 is MDHEN and CDR2 is SYDVKM. CDR3 nucleotides: TGTGCCAGCAGTTTATTTTCCGGACAGGGACGCGAGCAGTACTTC. Translation: CASSLFSGQGREQYF.

The rearrangement joins TRBV29-1 to TRBJ2-3, with D perhaps matching TRBD1 (7 bases). V gave up 7 bases and J gave up 7 bases, with 18 bases separating them. From germline, CDR1 is SQVTM and CDR2 ANQGSEA. This CDR3 contains 13 residues. The DNA of the CDR3 is TGCAGCGGTGGCGGGACAGATCTCAATACGCAGTATTTT. Amino acids: CSGGGTDLNTQYF.

The rearrangement links TRBV11-3 to TRBJ2-4, with unresolved D. Germline V gives CDR1 SGHNT, CDR2 YENEEA. The ends were cut back, 2 bases at V and 3 bases at J, with 11 bases in the middle. CDR3 length: 15 amino acids. CDR3 residues: CASSLFFQDKNIQYF. DNA for the CDR3: TGTGCCAGCAGCTTATTTTTTCAGGACAAAAACATTCAGTACTTC.

In nucleotides, the CDR3 is TGTGCCAGCAGTTACTCGCCGGGACTGGGGTCCTACGAGCAGTACTTC. It yields the protein CASSYSPGLGSYEQYF. This rearrangement joins TRBV6-6 to TRBJ2-7; TRBD2 is a possible D gene (6 bases). The V and J ends lost 0 bases and 1 base respectively, with 13 bases between them. CDR1 is MNHNY and CDR2 is SVGAGI in the germline V gene (reference sequence). CDR3 length: 16 residues.

This chain uses TRBV5-5 with TRBJ2-3; D is possibly TRBD1 (5 bases). V gave up 0 bases and J gave up 2 bases, with 10 bases separating them. The CDR3 is 15 amino acids. CDR1 and CDR2 from the germline V gene are SGHKS and YYEKEE (reference sequence). CDR3 bases: TGTGCCAGCAGCTTGGAAGGGGTCCCCACAGATACGCAGTATTTT. Residues: CASSLEGVPTDTQYF.

The chain uses TRBV7-6 and TRBJ2-6; 10 bases are shared with TRBD1. The CDR3 contains 17 residues. The germline gives CDR1 SGHVS, CDR2 FNYEAQ. V was clipped by 5 bases and J by 0 bases; unmatched bases: 4. CDR3 nucleotides: TGTGCCAGCAGCCCGGGACAGGGGAACTCTGGGGCCAACGTCCTGACTTTC. It codes for CASSPGQGNSGANVLTF.

CDR3 in amino acids: CASSNVQEESYNEQFF. The CDR3 bases are TGTGCCAGCAGCAACGTACAGGAAGAATCCTACAATGAGCAGTTCTTC. The rearrangement links TRBV21-1 to TRBJ2-1; the DNA was not compared with TRBD1, the D call given in the table. TRBV21-1 is designated a pseudogene. CDR3 length: 16 amino acids.

This chain joins TRBV5-4 and TRBJ2-1, with 7 nucleotides matching TRBD2. Germline V gene data show CDR1 as SGHNT and CDR2 as YYREEE (reference sequence). The CDR3 spans 15 residues. V lost 5 bases to trimming and J lost 5 bases; unmatched junction nucleotides: 10. As DNA, the CDR3 is TGTGCCAGCAGGGCCGGGACTAACCCCAACAATGAGCAGTTCTTC. This codes for CASRAGTNPNNEQFF.

V and J are TRBV5-1 and TRBJ1-3; 9 nucleotides agree with TRBD1. This CDR3 comprises 15 residues. In germline, CDR1 is SGHRS, CDR2 YFSETQ. J gave up 3 bases and V 0 bases, and 1 base lay outside the gene matches. This chain's CDR3 is CASSLGGQGGNTIYF. As DNA, the CDR3 is TGCGCCAGCAGCTTGGGGGGACAGGGTGGAAACACCATATATTTT.

The chain uses TRBV19 and TRBJ1-1, with 10 bases matching TRBD1. V lost 3 bases and J lost 0; bases outside the gene matches: 4. Germline CDR1 LNHDA, CDR2 SQIVND (reference sequence). The CDR3 is 16 residues long. CDR3 sequence reads: CASSIPGTGVNTEAFF. For the CDR3, the DNA is TGTGCCAGTAGTATTCCCGGGACAGGGGTGAACACTGAAGCTTTCTTT.

The chain couples TRBV11-2 to TRBJ2-7; D is unresolved. V was trimmed by 1 base and J by 3 bases, leaving 7 bases between them. This CDR3 has 13 residues. Germline V CDR1 and CDR2: SGHAT, FQNNGV. This CDR3 is CASSLGAGYEQYF. The CDR3 DNA follows: TGTGCCAGCAGCTTAGGGGCAGGCTACGAGCAGTACTTC.

DNA of the CDR3: TGTGCCAGCAGCCTGAGTCAGGCCGAGCAGTACTTC. Amino acids: CASSLSQAEQYF. This chain joins TRBV11-3 and TRBJ2-7; no reliable D call. Between the trimmed V and J ends, which lost 5 bases and 6 bases, there was a span of 11 bases. The CDR3 has 12 residues. Germline CDR1 and CDR2: SGHNT and YENEEA.